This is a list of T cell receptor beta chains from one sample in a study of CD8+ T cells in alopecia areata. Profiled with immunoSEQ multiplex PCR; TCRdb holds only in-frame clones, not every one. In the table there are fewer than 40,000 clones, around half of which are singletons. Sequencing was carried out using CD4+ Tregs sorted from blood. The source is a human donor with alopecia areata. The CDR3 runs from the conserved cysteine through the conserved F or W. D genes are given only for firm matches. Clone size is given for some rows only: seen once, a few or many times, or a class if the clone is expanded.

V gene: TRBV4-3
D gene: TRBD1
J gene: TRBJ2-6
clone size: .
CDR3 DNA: TGCGCCAGCAGCCAAGAACCCGGGACAGCTAGCTCTGGGGCCAACGTCCTGACTTTC
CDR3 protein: CASSQEPGTASSGANVLTF

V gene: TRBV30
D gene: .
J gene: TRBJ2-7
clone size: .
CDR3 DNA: TGTGCCAGCGACACGGTGGGGTTGTCCTACGAGCAGTACTTC
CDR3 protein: CASDTVGLSYEQYF

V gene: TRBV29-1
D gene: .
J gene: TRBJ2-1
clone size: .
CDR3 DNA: TGCAGCGTTGAAGGGGTAGCTCTGTACAATGAGCAGTTCTTC
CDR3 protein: CSVEGVALYNEQFF

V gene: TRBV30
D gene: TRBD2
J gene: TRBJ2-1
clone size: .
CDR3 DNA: TGTGCCTGGAGTCCTAAGGGACTAGCGGGTTACAATGAGCAGTTCTTC
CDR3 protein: CAWSPKGLAGYNEQFF

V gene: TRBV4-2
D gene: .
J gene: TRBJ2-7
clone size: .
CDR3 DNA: TGTGCCAGCAGCCCAGGGGGTAGGCGGGACTACCAAGCCTACGAGCAGTACTTC
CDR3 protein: CASSPGGRRDYQAYEQYF

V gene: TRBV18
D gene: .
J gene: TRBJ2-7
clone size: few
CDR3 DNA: TGTGCCAGCTCAAGGGGACGAGGTCGGGCTACCTACGAGCAGTACTTC
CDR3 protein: CASSRGRGRATYEQYF

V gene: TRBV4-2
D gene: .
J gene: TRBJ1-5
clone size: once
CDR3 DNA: TGTGCCAGCAGCCAAGGACCCGTGGGGAATCAGCCCCAGCATTTT
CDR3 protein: CASSQGPVGNQPQHF

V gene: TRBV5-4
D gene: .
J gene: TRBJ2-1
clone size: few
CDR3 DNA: TGTGCCAGCAGCTTGGGGGGAGCGCTGAGCTCCTACAATGAGCAGTTCTTC
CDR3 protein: CASSLGGALSSYNEQFF

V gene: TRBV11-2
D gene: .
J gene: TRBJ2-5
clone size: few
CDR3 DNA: TGTGCCAGCAGCCCAAGGGGTCGGAGTGTGGAGACCCAGTACTTC
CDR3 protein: CASSPRGRSVETQYF

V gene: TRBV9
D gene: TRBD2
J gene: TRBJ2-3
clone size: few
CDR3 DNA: TGTGCCAGCAGTATTAGCGGGCTCACAGATACGCAGTATTTT
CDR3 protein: CASSISGLTDTQYF

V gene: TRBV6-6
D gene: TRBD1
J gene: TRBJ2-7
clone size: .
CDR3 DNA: TGTGCCAGCAGTCTACAGGGGAACGGCTACGAGCAGTACTTC
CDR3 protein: CASSLQGNGYEQYF

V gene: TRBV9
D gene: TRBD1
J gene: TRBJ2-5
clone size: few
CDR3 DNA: TGTGCCAGCAGCACACCCACAGGGGGGACGGAGACCCAGTACTTC
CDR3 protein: CASSTPTGGTETQYF

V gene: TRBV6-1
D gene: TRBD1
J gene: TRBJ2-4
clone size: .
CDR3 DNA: TGTGCCAGCAGTAACAGGGGGATAGCCAAAAACATTCAGTACTTC
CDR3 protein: CASSNRGIAKNIQYF

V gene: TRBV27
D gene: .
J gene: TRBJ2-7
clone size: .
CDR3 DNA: TGTGCCAGCAGTTTATTTCCCCCCCCGGGGCGGCAGTACTTC
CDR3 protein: CASSLFPPPGRQYF

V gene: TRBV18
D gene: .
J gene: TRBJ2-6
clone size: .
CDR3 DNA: TGTGCCAGTTCCGACGGATCTGGGGCCAACGTCCTGACTTTC
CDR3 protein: CASSDGSGANVLTF

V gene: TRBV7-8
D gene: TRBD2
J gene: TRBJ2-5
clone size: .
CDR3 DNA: TGTGCCAGCAGCCCCGGGGGGGCCGGGGAGACCCAGTACTTC
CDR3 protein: CASSPGGAGETQYF

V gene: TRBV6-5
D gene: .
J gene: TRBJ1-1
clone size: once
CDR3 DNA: TGTGCCAGCAGTCCCAGAGTCCGCGGCACTGAAGCTTTCTTT
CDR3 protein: CASSPRVRGTEAFF

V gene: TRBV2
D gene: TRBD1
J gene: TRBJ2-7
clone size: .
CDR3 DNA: TGTGCCAGCAGGAAATTTCAGGGGGCGGTCTCAACCCACGAGCAGTACTTC
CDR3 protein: CASRKFQGAVSTHEQYF

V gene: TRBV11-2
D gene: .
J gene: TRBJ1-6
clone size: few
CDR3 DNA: TGTGCCAGCAGCTTCGTTAGCAGCTCACCCCTCCACTTT
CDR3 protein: CASSFVSSSPLHF

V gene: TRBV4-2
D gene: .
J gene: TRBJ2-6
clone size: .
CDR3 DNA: TGTGCCAGCAGCCAAGCAGGCCCTGGGGCCAACGTCCTGACTTTC
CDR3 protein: CASSQAGPGANVLTF

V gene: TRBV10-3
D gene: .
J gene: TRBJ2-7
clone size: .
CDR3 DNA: TGTGCCATTTTTGGATTTTCCTACGAGCAGTACTTC
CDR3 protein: CAIFGFSYEQYF

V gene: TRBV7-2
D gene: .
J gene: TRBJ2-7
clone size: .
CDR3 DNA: TGTGCCAGCACCACCTACCAAGTCTACGAGCAGTACTTC
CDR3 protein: CASTTYQVYEQYF

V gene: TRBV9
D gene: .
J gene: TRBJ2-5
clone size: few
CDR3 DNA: TGTGCCAGCAGCCCGGGACAAGGCCTGGAGACCCAGTACTTC
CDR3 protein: CASSPGQGLETQYF

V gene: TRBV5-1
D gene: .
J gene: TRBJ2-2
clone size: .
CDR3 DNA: TGCGCCAGCGGAGGGGGCTTCACCGGGGAGCTGTTTTTT
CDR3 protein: CASGGGFTGELFF

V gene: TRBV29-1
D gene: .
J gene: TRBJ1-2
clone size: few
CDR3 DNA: TGCAGCGTTTGGGACACTAACAGAAGTGGCTACACCTTC
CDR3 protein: CSVWDTNRSGYTF

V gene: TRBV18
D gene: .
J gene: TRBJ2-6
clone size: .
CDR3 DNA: TGTGCCAGCTCACCAGCTAGCCCAAGCTCTGGGGCCAACGTCCTGACTTTC
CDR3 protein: CASSPASPSSGANVLTF

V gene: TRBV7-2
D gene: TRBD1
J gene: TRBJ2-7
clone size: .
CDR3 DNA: TGTGCCAGCAGCACTACAGGGGGCGCACACTACGAGCAGTACTTC
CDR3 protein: CASSTTGGAHYEQYF

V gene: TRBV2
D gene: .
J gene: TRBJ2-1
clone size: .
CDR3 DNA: TGTGCCAGCGGTGGGCTAGCCTACAATGAGCAGTTCTTC
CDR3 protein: CASGGLAYNEQFF

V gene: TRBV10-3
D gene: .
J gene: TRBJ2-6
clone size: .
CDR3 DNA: TGTGCCATCAGTGACCCCTCTGGGGCCAACGTCCTGACTTTC
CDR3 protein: CAISDPSGANVLTF

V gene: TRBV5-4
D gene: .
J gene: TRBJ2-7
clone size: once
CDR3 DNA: TGTGCCAGCAGCACCCAGGGACTCTCCTACGAGCAGTACTTC
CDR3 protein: CASSTQGLSYEQYF

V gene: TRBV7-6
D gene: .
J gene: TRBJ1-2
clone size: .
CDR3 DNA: TGTGCCAGCAGCCCTGGTACAGGGTTGAACTATGGCTACACCTTC
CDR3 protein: CASSPGTGLNYGYTF